Below, one T cell receptor beta chain is given with its context. With 4 bases removed from V and 5 bases from J, the gap between germline ends came to 11 bases. Germline V gene sequence: CDR1 MGHRA, CDR2 YSYEKL. The CDR3 spans 13 residues. TCRdb analysed the PCR reads with MiXCR anew, one entry per CDR3 protein. The profile covers about 21,000 distinct CDR3 sequences, with less than 45% appearing a single time and 30% to 45% taken by the ten largest. The sample comes from a study of tumor-infiltrating lymphocytes in oesophageal squamous cell carcinoma. This receptor was identified in a male donor with esophageal squamous cell carcinoma. The sequencing input was esophageal tumor tissue. The V and J genes are TRBV4-1 and TRBJ2-5, with no clear D. The CDR3 sequence: CASSPSLGETQYF. The CDR3 nucleotides read TGCGCCAGCAGCCCGAGCCTTGGGGAGACCCAGTACTTC.